A selection of T cell receptor beta chains follows, all from one sample in a study of cytomegalovirus exposure and HLA in healthy donors. Only in-frame clones appear in the TCRdb table, and some are missing; sequencing was by immunoSEQ multiplex PCR. In the table there are 200,000 to 250,000 clones, about 72% of which are singletons. Sequenced material: PBMCs. All receptors come from a male donor in good health and CMV-seronegative. The CDR3 runs from the conserved cysteine through the conserved F or W. D genes are given only for firm matches. Some rows mark clone size as missing; the rest say once, few, many or name a class of expanded clone.

>.|TRBD1|TRBJ2-5|TRBV7-9
TGTGCCAGCAAAGGGACAGGGGGACAAGAGACCCAGTACTTC
CASKGTGGQETQYF
>.|TRBD1|TRBJ2-7|TRBV5-4
TGTGCCAGCAGCTTGTTAGACAGGGGTTCCGGCGAGCAGTACTTC
CASSLLDRGSGEQYF
>.|TRBD2|TRBJ2-7|TRBV4-1
TGCGCCAGCAGCCGAGCGGGGGCCTACGAGCAGTACTTC
CASSRAGAYEQYF
>.|TRBD1|TRBJ1-5|TRBV19
TGTGCCAGTAGTCGGCGGGACAGGGGTGTCAATCAGCCCCAGCATTTT
CASSRRDRGVNQPQHF
>.|TRBD2|TRBJ2-3|TRBV19
TGTGCCAGTAGTATAGTAGCTGAGCGGGACCCTCCAGATACGCAGTATTTT
CASSIVAERDPPDTQYF
>.|TRBD2|TRBJ2-5|TRBV7-9
TGTGCCAGCAGCGTCACTAGCGGGCGAGAGACCCAGTACTTC
CASSVTSGRETQYF
>.|.|TRBJ2-5|TRBV11-3
TGTGCCAGCAGCTCCGACAGGTTCCAAGAGACCCAGTACTTC
CASSSDRFQETQYF
>.|TRBD1|TRBJ1-1|TRBV11-2
TGTGCCAGCAGCTTACTGACAGGGGCTGAAGCTTTCTTT
CASSLLTGAEAFF
>.|TRBD1|TRBJ1-3|TRBV7-9
TGTGCCAGCAGCTTAGTCGCCCTTCCGGGACAGGGAGGAAACACCATATATTTT
CASSLVALPGQGGNTIYF
>.|TRBD1|TRBJ1-6|TRBV10-3
TGTGCCATCAGTGAGTCGGACAGGGGTAATTCACCCCTCCACTTT
CAISESDRGNSPLHF
>.|TRBD1|TRBJ2-1|TRBV5-4
TGTGCCAGCAGCTTGGCAGGGGGCCGTTACAATGAGCAGTTCTTC
CASSLAGGRYNEQFF
>few|.|TRBJ2-2|TRBV7-6
TGTGCCAGCAGCTTAGCGGAGCCCGGGGAGCTGTTTTTT
CASSLAEPGELFF